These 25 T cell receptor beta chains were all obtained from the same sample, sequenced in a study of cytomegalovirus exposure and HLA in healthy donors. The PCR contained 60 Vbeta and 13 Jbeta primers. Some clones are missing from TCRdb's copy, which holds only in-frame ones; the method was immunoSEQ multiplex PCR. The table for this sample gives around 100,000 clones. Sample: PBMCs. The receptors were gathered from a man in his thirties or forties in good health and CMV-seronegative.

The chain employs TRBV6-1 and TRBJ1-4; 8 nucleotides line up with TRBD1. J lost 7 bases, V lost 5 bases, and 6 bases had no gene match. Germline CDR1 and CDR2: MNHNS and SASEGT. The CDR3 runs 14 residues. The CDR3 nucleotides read TGTGCCAGCAGTAGGACAGGGTGGAGTGAAAAACTGTTTTTT. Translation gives CASSRTGWSEKLFF.

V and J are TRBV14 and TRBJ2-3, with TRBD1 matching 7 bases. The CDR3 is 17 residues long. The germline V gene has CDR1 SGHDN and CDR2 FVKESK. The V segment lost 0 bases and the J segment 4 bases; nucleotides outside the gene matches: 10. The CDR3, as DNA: TGTGCCAGCAGCCAAGAGAGGGGCAGGGGGAACGCAGATACGCAGTATTTT. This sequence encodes CASSQERGRGNADTQYF. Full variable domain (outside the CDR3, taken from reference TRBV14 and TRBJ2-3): EAGVTQFPSHSVIEKGQTVTLRCDPISGHDNLYWYRRVMGKEIKFLLHFVKESKQDESGMPNNRFLAERTGGTYSTLKVQPAELEDSGVYFCASSQERGRGNADTQYFGPGTRLTVL.

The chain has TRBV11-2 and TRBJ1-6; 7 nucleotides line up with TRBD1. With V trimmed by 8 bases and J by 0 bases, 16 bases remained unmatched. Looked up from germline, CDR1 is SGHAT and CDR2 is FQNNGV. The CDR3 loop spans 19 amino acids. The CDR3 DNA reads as TGTGCCAGCGGACAGGACGCGTTACTGATAAGCTCCTATAATTCACCCCTCCACTTT. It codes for CASGQDALLISSYNSPLHF.

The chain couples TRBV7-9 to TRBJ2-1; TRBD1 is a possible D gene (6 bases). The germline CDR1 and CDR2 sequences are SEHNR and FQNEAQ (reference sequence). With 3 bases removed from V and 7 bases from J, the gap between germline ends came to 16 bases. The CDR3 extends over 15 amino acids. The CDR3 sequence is CASSLGARVSNEQFF. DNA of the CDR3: TGTGCCAGCAGCTTGGGGGCGCGAGTTAGTAATGAGCAGTTCTTC. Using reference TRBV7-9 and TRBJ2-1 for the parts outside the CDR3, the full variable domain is DTGVSQNPRHKITKRGQNVTFRCDPISEHNRLYWYRQTLGQGPEFLTYFQNEAQLEKSRLLSDRFSAERPKGSFSTLEIQRTEQGDSAMYLCASSLGARVSNEQFFGPGTRLTVL.

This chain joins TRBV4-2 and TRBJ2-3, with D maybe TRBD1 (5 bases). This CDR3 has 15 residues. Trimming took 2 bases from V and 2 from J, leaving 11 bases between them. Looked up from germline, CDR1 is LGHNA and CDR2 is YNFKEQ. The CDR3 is CASSQHRTNTDTQYF. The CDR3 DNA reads TGTGCCAGCAGCCAACACCGGACAAACACAGATACGCAGTATTTT.

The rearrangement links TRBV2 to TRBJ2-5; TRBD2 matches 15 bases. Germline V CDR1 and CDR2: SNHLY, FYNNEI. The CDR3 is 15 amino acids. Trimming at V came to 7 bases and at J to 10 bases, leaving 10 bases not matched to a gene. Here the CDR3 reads CASNNGLAGGSIQYF. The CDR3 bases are TGTGCCAGCAACAACGGACTAGCGGGGGGGTCTATCCAGTACTTC. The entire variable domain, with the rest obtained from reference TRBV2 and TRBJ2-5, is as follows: EPEVTQTPSHQVTQMGQEVILRCVPISNHLYFYWYRQILGQKVEFLVSFYNNEISEKSEIFDDQFSVERPDGSNFTLKIRSTKLEDSAMYFCASNNGLAGGSIQYFGPGTRLLVL.

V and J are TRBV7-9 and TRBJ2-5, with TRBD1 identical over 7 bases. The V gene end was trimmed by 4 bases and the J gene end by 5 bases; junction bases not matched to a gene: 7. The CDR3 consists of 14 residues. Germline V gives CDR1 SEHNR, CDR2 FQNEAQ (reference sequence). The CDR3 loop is CASSSDRNYETQYF. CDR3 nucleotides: TGTGCCAGCAGCTCGGACAGGAATTACGAGACCCAGTACTTC. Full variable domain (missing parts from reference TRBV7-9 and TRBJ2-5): DTGVSQNPRHKITKRGQNVTFRCDPISEHNRLYWYRQTLGQGPEFLTYFQNEAQLEKSRLLSDRFSAERPKGSFSTLEIQRTEQGDSAMYLCASSSDRNYETQYFGPGTRLLVL.

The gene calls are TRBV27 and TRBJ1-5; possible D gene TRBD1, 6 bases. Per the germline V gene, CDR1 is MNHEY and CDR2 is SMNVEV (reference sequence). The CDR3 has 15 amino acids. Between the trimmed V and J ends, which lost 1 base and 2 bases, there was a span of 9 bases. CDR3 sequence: CASSLFAGGNQPQHF. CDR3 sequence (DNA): TGTGCCAGCAGTTTATTCGCAGGGGGCAATCAGCCCCAGCATTTT.

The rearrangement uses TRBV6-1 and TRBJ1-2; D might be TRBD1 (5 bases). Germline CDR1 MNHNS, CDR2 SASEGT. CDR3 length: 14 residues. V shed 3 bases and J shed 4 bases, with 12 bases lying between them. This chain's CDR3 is CASSEVWGVYGYTF. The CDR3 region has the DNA TGTGCCAGCAGTGAGGTTTGGGGGGTCTATGGCTACACCTTC.

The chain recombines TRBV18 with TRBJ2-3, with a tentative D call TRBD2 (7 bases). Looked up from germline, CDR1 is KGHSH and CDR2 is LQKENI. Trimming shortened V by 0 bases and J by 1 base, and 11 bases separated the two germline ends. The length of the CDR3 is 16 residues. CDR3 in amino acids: CASSPPEGGGTDTQYF. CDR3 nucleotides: TGTGCCAGCTCACCACCGGAGGGGGGGGGCACAGATACGCAGTATTTT.

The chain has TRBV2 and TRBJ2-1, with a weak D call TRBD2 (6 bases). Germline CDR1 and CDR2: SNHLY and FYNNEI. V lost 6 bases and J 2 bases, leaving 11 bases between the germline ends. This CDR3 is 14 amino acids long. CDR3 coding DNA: TGTGCCAGCAGGGGGGACTTGGCCTACAATGAGCAGTTCTTC. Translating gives CASRGDLAYNEQFF.

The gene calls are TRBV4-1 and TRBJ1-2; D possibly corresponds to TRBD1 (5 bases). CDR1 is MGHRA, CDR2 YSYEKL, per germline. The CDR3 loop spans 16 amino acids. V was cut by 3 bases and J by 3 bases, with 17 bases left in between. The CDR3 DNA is TGCGCCAGCAGCCACGCCCAGGGCAGGGACTACTATGGCTACACCTTC. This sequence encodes CASSHAQGRDYYGYTF.

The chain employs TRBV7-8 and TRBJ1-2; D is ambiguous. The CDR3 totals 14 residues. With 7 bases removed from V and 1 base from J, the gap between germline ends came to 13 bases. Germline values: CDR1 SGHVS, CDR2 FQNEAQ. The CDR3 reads CASKRIGINYGYTF. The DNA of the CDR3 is TGTGCCAGCAAGCGGATAGGGATTAACTATGGCTACACCTTC.

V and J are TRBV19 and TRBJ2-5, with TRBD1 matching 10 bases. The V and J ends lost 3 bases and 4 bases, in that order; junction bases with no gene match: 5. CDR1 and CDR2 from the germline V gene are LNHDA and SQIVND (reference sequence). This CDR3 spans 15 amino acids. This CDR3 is CASSILGQGGETQYF. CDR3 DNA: TGTGCCAGTAGTATCCTCGGACAGGGGGGAGAGACCCAGTACTTC.

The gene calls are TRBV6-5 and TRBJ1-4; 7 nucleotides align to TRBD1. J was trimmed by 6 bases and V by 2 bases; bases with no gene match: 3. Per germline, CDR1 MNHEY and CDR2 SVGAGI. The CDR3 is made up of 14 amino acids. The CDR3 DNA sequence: TGTGCCAGCAGTTACAGGGGGCGACATGAAAAACTGTTTTTT. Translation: CASSYRGRHEKLFF.

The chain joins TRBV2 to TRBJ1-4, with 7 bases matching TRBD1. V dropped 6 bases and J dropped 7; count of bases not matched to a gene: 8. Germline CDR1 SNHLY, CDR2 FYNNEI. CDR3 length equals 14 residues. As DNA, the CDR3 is TGTGCCAGCAGGCTAAGGGGGCAGGGTGAAAAACTGTTTTTT. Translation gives CASRLRGQGEKLFF.

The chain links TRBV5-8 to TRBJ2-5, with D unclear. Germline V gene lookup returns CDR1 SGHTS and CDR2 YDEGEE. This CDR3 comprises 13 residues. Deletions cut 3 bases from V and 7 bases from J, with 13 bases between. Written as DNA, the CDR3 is TGTGCCAGCAGCTCCGCCCTAGGTTGGACCCAGTACTTC. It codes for CASSSALGWTQYF.

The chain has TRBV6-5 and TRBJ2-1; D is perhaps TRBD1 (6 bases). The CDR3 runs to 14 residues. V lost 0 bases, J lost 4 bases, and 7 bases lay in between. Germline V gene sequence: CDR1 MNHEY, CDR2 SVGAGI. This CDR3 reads CASSYSQGYNEQFF. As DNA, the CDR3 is TGTGCCAGCAGTTACTCGCAGGGGTACAATGAGCAGTTCTTC.

In nucleotides, the CDR3 is TGTGCCAGCAGCTCCCGACAGGGGAAGGGAACAGATACGCAGTATTTT. Translation gives CASSSRQGKGTDTQYF. This chain links TRBV11-2 with TRBJ2-3; 8 bases match TRBD1. V was pared by 4 bases and J by 3 bases, with 9 bases of the junction left unmatched. Germline CDR1 SGHAT, CDR2 FQNNGV. This CDR3 region has 16 residues.

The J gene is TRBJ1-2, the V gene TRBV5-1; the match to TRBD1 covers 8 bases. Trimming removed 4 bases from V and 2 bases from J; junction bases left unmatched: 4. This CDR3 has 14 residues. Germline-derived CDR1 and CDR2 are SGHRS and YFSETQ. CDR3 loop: CASSPTGENYGYTF. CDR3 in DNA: TGCGCCAGCAGCCCGACAGGGGAAAACTATGGCTACACCTTC.

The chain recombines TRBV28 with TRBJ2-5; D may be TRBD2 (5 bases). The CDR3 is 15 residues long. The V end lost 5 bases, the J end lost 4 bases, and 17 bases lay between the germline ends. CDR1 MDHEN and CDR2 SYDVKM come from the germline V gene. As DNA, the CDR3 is TGTGCCAGCAGTGACTTCATGGCAGGAGGAGAGACCCAGTACTTC. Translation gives CASSDFMAGGETQYF.

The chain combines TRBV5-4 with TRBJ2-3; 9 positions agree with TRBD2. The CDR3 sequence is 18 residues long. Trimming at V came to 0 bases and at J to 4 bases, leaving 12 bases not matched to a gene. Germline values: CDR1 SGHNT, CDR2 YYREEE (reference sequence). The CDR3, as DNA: TGTGCCAGCAGCTTGGGGCGGTTTGGCGGGGGGGTATCAGATACGCAGTATTTT. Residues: CASSLGRFGGGVSDTQYF.

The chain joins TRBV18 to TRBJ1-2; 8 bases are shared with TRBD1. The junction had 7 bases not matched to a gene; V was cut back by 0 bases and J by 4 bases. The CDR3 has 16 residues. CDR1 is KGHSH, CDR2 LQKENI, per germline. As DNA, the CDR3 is TGTGCCAGCTCACCACCCTCCTCAGGGGGCGGCTATGGCTACACCTTC. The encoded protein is CASSPPSSGGGYGYTF.

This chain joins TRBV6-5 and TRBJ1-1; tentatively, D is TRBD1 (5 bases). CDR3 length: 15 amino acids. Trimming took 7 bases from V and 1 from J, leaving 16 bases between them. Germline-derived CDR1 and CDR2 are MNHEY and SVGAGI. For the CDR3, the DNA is TGTGCCAGCAAACCGGGGGGGGGAGGGAACACTGAAGCTTTCTTT. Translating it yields CASKPGGGGNTEAFF.

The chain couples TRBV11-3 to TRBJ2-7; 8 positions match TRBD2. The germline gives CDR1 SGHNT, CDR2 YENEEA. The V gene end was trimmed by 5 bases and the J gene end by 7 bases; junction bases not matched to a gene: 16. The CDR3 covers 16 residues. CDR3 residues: CASSGSPFSGGAEQYF. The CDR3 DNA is TGTGCCAGCAGCGGATCCCCTTTCTCGGGGGGGGCGGAGCAGTACTTC.